These 21 T cell receptor beta chains were all obtained from the same sample, sequenced in a study of T cell responses to AZD1222 COVID-19 vaccine. Assay used: immunoSEQ multiplex PCR; TCRdb lists only in-frame clones, some missing. The sample has 150,000 to 160,000 clones; less than 90% are singletons. Here the sequenced sample was peripheral blood, taken on day 0 of MenACWY control vaccination. Receptors originate from an adult in good health.

This clone occurred a few times. The V and J genes are TRBV4-2 and TRBJ1-1; no reliable D call. The V end was cut by 1 base, the J end by 6 bases, with 6 bases between. CDR1 is LGHNA and CDR2 is YNFKEQ in the germline V gene. The CDR3 has 12 amino acids. CDR3 DNA sequence: TGTGCCAGCAGCCAAGGGACGCCTGAAGCTTTCTTT. Protein product: CASSQGTPEAFF.

This clone was found once. This chain joins TRBV18 and TRBJ2-1; 8 bases agree with TRBD2. The CDR3 has 16 residues. Germline V lookup: CDR1 KGHSH, CDR2 LQKENI. Trimming took 0 bases from V and 7 from J; bases not matched to a gene: 8. CDR3 coding DNA: TGTGCCAGCTCACCACCAGGAGCGGGGGTGGGGAATGAGCAGTTCTTC. Translated: CASSPPGAGVGNEQFF.

For the CDR3, the DNA is TGTGCCAGCACCACAGGGGCGGGCGAAAAACTGTTTTTT. Its translation: CASTTGAGEKLFF. The V call is TRBV18, the J call TRBJ1-4; the match to TRBD1 covers 7 bases. CDR3 length: 13 residues. From germline, CDR1 is KGHSH and CDR2 LQKENI. With 8 bases clipped from V and 8 bases from J, the junction kept 8 bases outside the gene matches. Full variable domain (remainder filled in from reference TRBV18 and TRBJ1-4): NAGVMQNPRHLVRRRGQEARLRCSPMKGHSHVYWYRQLPEEGLKFMVYLQKENIIDESGMPKERFSAEFPKEGPSILRIQQVVRGDSAAYFCASTTGAGEKLFFGSGTQLSVL.

This sequence joins TRBV10-3 and TRBJ2-2; TRBD1 agrees at 7 bases. Germline CDR1 is ENHRY and CDR2 is SYGVKD. The V and J ends lost 7 bases and 6 bases, in that order; junction bases with no gene match: 8. The CDR3 runs to 14 residues. The CDR3 reads CAIKGASKAGELFF. The CDR3 nucleotides are TGTGCCATCAAGGGGGCTAGTAAGGCCGGGGAGCTGTTTTTT.

As to this clone: The sample holds other DNA sequences that translate to the same CDR3. CDR3 coding DNA: TGTGCCAGCAGTTACTCGGCTTCTAGGAACACTGAAGCTTTCTTT. Translated: CASSYSASRNTEAFF. The chain combines TRBV6-5 with TRBJ1-1; D gene uncertain. Per the germline V gene, CDR1 is MNHEY and CDR2 is SVGAGI. The length of the CDR3 is 15 residues. With 0 bases removed from V and 1 base from J, the gap between germline ends came to 9 bases.

This chain uses TRBV18 with TRBJ1-1; D is unclear. Trimming left V 3 bases short and J 1 base short, with 12 bases between. Germline V gives CDR1 KGHSH, CDR2 LQKENI. The CDR3 has 15 residues. The CDR3 loop is CASSPNEGSNTEAFF. As DNA, the CDR3 is TGTGCCAGCTCACCGAACGAGGGATCGAACACTGAAGCTTTCTTT. Full variable domain (outside the CDR3, taken from reference TRBV18 and TRBJ1-1): NAGVMQNPRHLVRRRGQEARLRCSPMKGHSHVYWYRQLPEEGLKFMVYLQKENIIDESGMPKERFSAEFPKEGPSILRIQQVVRGDSAAYFCASSPNEGSNTEAFFGQGTRLTVV.

This clone was observed a handful of times. The rearrangement joins TRBV7-2 to TRBJ1-3; the D is unclear. Trimming shortened V by 7 bases and J by 1 base, and 8 bases separated the two germline ends. The CDR3 totals 13 residues. Germline-derived CDR1 and CDR2 are SGHTA and FQGNSA. In DNA, the CDR3 is TGTGCCAGCACGGAGACATCTGGAAACACCATATATTTT. Its translation: CASTETSGNTIYF.

The chain recombines TRBV5-4 with TRBJ1-2; 12 bases are shared with TRBD1. V gave up 5 bases and J gave up 7 bases; unmatched junction bases: 9. The CDR3 has 15 residues. Germline V gene data show CDR1 as SGHNT and CDR2 as YYREEE (reference sequence). DNA for the CDR3: TGTGCCAGCAGGGTACCGGGACAGGGGGCGCGTGGCTACACCTTC. Its translation is CASRVPGQGARGYTF.

Only one count was recorded for this clone. The chain uses TRBV6-5 and TRBJ1-1; 8 bases are shared with TRBD1. CDR1 and CDR2 from the germline V gene are MNHEY and SVGAGI. V lost 8 bases to trimming and J lost 0 bases; unmatched junction nucleotides: 5. This CDR3 spans 14 amino acids. As DNA, the CDR3 is TGTGCCAGCGGGTTGGACAGGGTGAACACTGAAGCTTTCTTT. This codes for CASGLDRVNTEAFF.

The chain couples TRBV11-1 to TRBJ2-7; D is ambiguous. Germline CDR1 and CDR2: SGHAT and FQDESV (reference sequence). The CDR3 has 14 amino acids. V was trimmed by 4 bases and J by 0 bases, leaving 10 bases between them. The CDR3 bases are TGTGCCAGCAGCTATGGGGTCAGCTCCTACGAGCAGTACTTC. Translated: CASSYGVSSYEQYF.

This clone was observed once. The J gene is TRBJ1-4, the V gene TRBV28; the match to TRBD1 covers 8 bases. The CDR3 covers 15 residues. Losses at the gene ends were 2 bases for V and 7 bases for J; bases not matched to a gene: 6. Germline loops: CDR1 MDHEN, CDR2 SYDVKM. CDR3 in DNA: TGTGCCAGCAGTTTACCGGACAGGGAAAGTGAAAAACTGTTTTTT. Its translation: CASSLPDRESEKLFF.

The gene calls are TRBV9 and TRBJ1-4, with a weak D call TRBD1 (5 bases). Per the germline V gene, CDR1 is SGDLS and CDR2 is YYNGEE. V lost 5 bases, J lost 4 bases, and 15 bases lay in between. CDR3 length: 15 amino acids. The CDR3 region has the DNA TGTGCCAGCAGTTACCGGGACCGGCGTAATGAAAAACTGTTTTTT. The encoded protein is CASSYRDRRNEKLFF.

Turning to this clone: One junction end disagrees with the germline gene, perhaps due to a read error. This chain links TRBV27 with TRBJ2-7; tentatively, D is TRBD1 (5 bases). Germline CDR1 and CDR2: MNHEY and SMNVEV (reference sequence). This CDR3 has 13 residues. CDR3 loop: CASGLAGSYEQYF. CDR3 DNA: TGTGCCAGCGGTTTGGCAGGGTCCTACGAGCAGTACTTC.

The chain recombines TRBV18 with TRBJ2-1; 11 bases are shared with TRBD2. V lost 0 bases, J lost 9 bases, and 7 bases stayed unmatched. The CDR3 is made up of 16 amino acids. CDR1 and CDR2 from the germline V gene are KGHSH and LQKENI. The CDR3 spells CASSPPGTSGKGEQFF. The CDR3 DNA reads as TGTGCCAGCTCACCACCCGGGACTAGCGGAAAAGGTGAGCAGTTCTTC.

The chain recombines TRBV7-9 with TRBJ1-1; no reliable D call. The CDR3 sequence is 13 residues long. Germline lookup yields CDR1 SEHNR and CDR2 FQNEAQ (reference sequence). The V gene lost 3 bases and the J gene lost 1 base, with 6 bases spanning the gap. The CDR3 DNA is TGTGCCAGCAGCTTCGTAGGGAACACTGAAGCTTTCTTT. Its protein is CASSFVGNTEAFF.

The chain recombines TRBV28 with TRBJ1-3; TRBD1 agrees at 8 bases. The V gene's germline CDR1 is MDHEN and CDR2 SYDVKM. V trimming: 6 bases; J trimming: 5 bases; junction bases outside the gene matches: 12. This CDR3 contains 16 residues. The CDR3 DNA follows: TGTGCCAGCAGCTATACCGGGACAGGTTATAGAAACACCATATATTTT. Translated, it gives CASSYTGTGYRNTIYF.

This chain links TRBV7-9 with TRBJ2-1; 7 positions agree with TRBD2. In germline, CDR1 is SEHNR, CDR2 FQNEAQ (reference sequence). The V segment lost 3 bases and the J segment 8 bases; nucleotides outside the gene matches: 10. The CDR3 spans 15 residues. Written as DNA, the CDR3 is TGTGCCAGCAGCTTCCACGGCCGGCTAGCGGATGAGCAGTTCTTC. Amino acid sequence: CASSFHGRLADEQFF.

The chain links TRBV27 to TRBJ1-1; a weak D match, TRBD1 (6 bases). This CDR3 has 15 amino acids. V gave up 3 bases and J gave up 4 bases, with 15 bases separating them. Germline CDR1 reads MNHEY; CDR2 reads SMNVEV (reference sequence). CDR3 loop: CASSLIRDTGTEAFF. The CDR3 bases are TGTGCCAGCAGTTTGATCCGGGACACGGGCACTGAAGCTTTCTTT.

The chain recombines TRBV19 with TRBJ2-7, with 9 positions matching TRBD1. This CDR3 is 16 amino acids long. Looked up from germline, CDR1 is LNHDA and CDR2 is SQIVND (reference sequence). The J segment lost 0 bases and the V segment lost 4 bases, leaving 7 bases of the junction unmatched. The CDR3: CASSTGTGIFSYEQYF. The CDR3 DNA sequence: TGTGCCAGTAGTACCGGGACAGGGATTTTCTCCTACGAGCAGTACTTC.

This clone was detected only a few times. The genes are TRBV5-1 and TRBJ1-1; D ambiguous. In germline, CDR1 is SGHRS, CDR2 YFSETQ. The CDR3 totals 17 residues. Trimming cost V 3 bases and J 1 base, with 19 bases left between them. CDR3 in amino acids: CASSSVPWEPQNTEAFF. CDR3 DNA: TGCGCCAGCAGCTCAGTGCCGTGGGAGCCCCAGAACACTGAAGCTTTCTTT.

The V and J genes are TRBV2 and TRBJ1-2; no definite D call. V was clipped by 8 bases and J by 10 bases, with 17 bases between them. Per the germline V gene, CDR1 is SNHLY and CDR2 is FYNNEI. The CDR3 covers 12 residues. DNA of the CDR3: TGTGCCAGCCGGGCTTTTGGTGGAGACTACACCTTC. It is translated as CASRAFGGDYTF. Combining the CDR3 with reference TRBV2 and TRBJ1-2 gives the whole variable domain EPEVTQTPSHQVTQMGQEVILRCVPISNHLYFYWYRQILGQKVEFLVSFYNNEISEKSEIFDDQFSVERPDGSNFTLKIRSTKLEDSAMYFCASRAFGGDYTFGSGTRLTVV.